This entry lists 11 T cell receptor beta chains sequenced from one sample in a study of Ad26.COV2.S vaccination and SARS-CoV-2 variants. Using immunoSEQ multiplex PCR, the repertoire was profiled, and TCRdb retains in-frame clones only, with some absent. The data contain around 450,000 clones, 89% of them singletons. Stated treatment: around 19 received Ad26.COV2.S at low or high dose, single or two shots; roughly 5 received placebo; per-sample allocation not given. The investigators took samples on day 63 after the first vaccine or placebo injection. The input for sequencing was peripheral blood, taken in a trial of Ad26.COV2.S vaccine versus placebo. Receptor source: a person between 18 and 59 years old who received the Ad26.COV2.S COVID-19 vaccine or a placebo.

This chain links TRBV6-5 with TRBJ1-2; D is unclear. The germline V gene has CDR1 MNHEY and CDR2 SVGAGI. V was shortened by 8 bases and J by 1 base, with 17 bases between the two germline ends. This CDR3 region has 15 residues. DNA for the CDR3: TGTGCCAGCTCTCCCGTGTCAGGCGATAACTATGGCTACACCTTC. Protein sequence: CASSPVSGDNYGYTF.

Here the CDR3 DNA reads TGTGCCATCGGAGGCCAGGGGGATCAGCCCCAGCATTTT. Amino acid sequence: CAIGGQGDQPQHF. The rearrangement joins TRBV10-3 to TRBJ1-5; TRBD1 agrees at 7 bases. From germline, CDR1 is ENHRY and CDR2 SYGVKD. This CDR3 has 13 amino acids. After removal of 8 bases from V and 5 bases from J, the junction contained 6 bases not matched to a gene.

CDR3: CASSYWNRGNEQFF. The CDR3 DNA reads TGTGCCAGCAGTTACTGGAACAGGGGCAATGAGCAGTTCTTC. The rearrangement uses TRBV6-6 and TRBJ2-1; TRBD1 aligns across 7 bases. Germline V lookup: CDR1 MNHNY, CDR2 SVGAGI (reference sequence). The CDR3 spans 14 residues. V gave up 1 base and J gave up 6 bases; unmatched junction bases: 3.

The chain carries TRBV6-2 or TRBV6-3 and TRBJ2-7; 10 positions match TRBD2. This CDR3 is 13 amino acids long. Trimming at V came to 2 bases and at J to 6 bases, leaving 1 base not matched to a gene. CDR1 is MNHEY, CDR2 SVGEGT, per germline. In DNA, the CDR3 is TGTGCCAGCAGTTACCCTAGCGGGAGCGAGCAGTACGTC. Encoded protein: CASSYPSGSEQYV.

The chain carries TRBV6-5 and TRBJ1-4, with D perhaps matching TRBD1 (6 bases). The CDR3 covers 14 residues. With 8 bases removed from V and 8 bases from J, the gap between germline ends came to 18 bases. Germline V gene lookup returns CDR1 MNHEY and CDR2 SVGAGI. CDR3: CASQSDRSREKLFF. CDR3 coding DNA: TGTGCCAGCCAATCTGACAGGAGTCGGGAAAAACTGTTTTTT.

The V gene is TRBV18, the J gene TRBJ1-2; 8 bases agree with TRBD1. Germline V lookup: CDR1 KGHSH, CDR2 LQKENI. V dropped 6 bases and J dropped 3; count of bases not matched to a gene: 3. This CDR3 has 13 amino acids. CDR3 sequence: CASSGGQDYGYTF. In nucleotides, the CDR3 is TGTGCCAGCTCTGGGGGACAGGACTATGGCTACACCTTC.

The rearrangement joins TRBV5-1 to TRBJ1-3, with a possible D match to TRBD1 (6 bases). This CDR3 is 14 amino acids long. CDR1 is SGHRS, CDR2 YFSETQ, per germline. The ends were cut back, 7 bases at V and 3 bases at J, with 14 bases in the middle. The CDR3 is CASGGGGFGNTIYF. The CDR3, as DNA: TGCGCCAGCGGTGGTGGGGGCTTTGGAAACACCATATATTTT. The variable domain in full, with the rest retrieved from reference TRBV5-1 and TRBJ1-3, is KAGVTQTPRYLIKTRGQQVTLSCSPISGHRSVSWYQQTPGQGLQFLFEYFSETQRNKGNFPGRFSGRQFSNSRSEMNVSTLELGDSALYLCASGGGGFGNTIYFGEGSWLTVV.

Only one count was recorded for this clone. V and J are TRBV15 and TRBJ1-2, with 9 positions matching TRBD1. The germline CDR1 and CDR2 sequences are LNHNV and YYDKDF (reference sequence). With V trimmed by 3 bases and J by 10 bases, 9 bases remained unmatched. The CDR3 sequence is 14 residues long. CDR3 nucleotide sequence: TGTGCCACCAGCAGGTGGGGGGACAGGGATTCCTACACCTTC. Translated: CATSRWGDRDSYTF.

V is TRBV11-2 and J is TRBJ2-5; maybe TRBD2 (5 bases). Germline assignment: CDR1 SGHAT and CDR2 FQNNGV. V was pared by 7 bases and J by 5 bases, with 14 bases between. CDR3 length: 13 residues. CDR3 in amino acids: CASTLRDFETQYF. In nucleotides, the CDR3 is TGTGCCAGCACCCTACGGGATTTCGAGACCCAGTACTTC.

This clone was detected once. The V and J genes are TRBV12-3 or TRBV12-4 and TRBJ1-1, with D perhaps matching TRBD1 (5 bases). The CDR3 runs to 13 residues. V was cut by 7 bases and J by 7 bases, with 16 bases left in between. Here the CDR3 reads CASKLWGSGEAFF. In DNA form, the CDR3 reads TGTGCCAGCAAGCTTTGGGGGTCTGGTGAAGCTTTCTTT.

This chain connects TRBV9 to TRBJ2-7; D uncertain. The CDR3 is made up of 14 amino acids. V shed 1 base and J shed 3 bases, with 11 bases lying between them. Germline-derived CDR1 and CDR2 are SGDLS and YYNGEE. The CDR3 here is CASSVNPTSYEQYF. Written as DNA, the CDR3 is TGTGCCAGCAGCGTAAACCCCACCAGCTACGAGCAGTACTTC.